This T cell receptor beta chain came from a study of cytomegalovirus exposure and HLA in healthy donors. The CDR3 covers 14 residues. Germline loops: CDR1 SGHRS, CDR2 YFSETQ. J was trimmed by 4 bases and V by 4 bases; bases with no gene match: 4. It was with 60 Vbeta and 13 Jbeta primers that the PCR ran. Repertoires were generated with immunoSEQ multiplex PCR, while TCRdb's copy carries only in-frame clones and drops some. The repertoire holds 130,000 to 150,000 clones, with almost 80% as singletons. Of note for this clone: The antigen remains undetermined.

Whole-study findings and limits: By HLA locus, TCR association rates varied in a later analysis, with DRB1 showing the most and HLA-C the fewest.

The genes are TRBV5-1 and TRBJ1-4, with 7 nucleotides matching TRBD1. The sequence derives from a woman aged 40 to 50 in good health and CMV-seropositive. Sequenced input: PBMCs. The CDR3 is CASSTGQVNEKLFF. CDR3 DNA sequence: TGCGCCAGCAGCACCGGACAGGTTAATGAAAAACTGTTTTTT.